This entry lists 5 T cell receptor beta chains sequenced from one sample in a study of T cell repertoires in cytomegalovirus infection. For these TCRs, the target antigens are not known. TCRdb itself ran the reads through MiXCR, one entry per CDR3 protein. The profile covers 600,000 to 700,000 distinct CDR3 sequences, with 33% appearing a single time and 15% to 20% taken by the ten largest. Sequenced material: cultured PBMCs, taken from culture after CMV antigen stimulation. These receptors originate from a human donor in good health (CMV status not recorded). Some clones in this sample may be carry-over from other donors' samples.

CDR3 region: CASSPATSGHNEQFF. The CDR3, as DNA: TGCGCCAGCAGTCCCGCGACTAGCGGACACAATGAGCAGTTCTTC. The chain employs TRBV5-1 and TRBJ2-1; 9 bases map to TRBD2. Germline V gene lookup returns CDR1 SGHRS and CDR2 YFSETQ. CDR3 length: 15 amino acids. Unmatched junction bases numbered 8, after V lost 5 bases and J lost 5 bases.

The rearrangement joins TRBV5-6 to TRBJ2-3; maybe TRBD2 (6 bases). The CDR3 runs 14 residues. Trimming left V 6 bases short and J 6 bases short, with 17 bases between. Germline V CDR1 and CDR2: SGHDT, YYEEEE. The CDR3 here is CASKRGLDPDTQYF. CDR3 nucleotide sequence: TGTGCCAGCAAACGGGGACTTGATCCTGATACGCAGTATTTT.

The rearrangement uses TRBV4-2 and TRBJ2-7, with 8 bases identical to TRBD1. This CDR3 has 13 amino acids. The ends lost 3 bases at V and 7 bases at J; junction bases unmatched: 5. The germline V gene has CDR1 LGHNA and CDR2 YNFKEQ. As DNA, the CDR3 is TGTGCCAGCAGCCAGCGACAGGGGTGGGAGCAGTACTTC. Translation: CASSQRQGWEQYF.

This chain connects TRBV7-8 to TRBJ2-3, with TRBD1 as a possible D gene (5 bases). This CDR3 has 9 residues. Trimming cost V 11 bases and J 8 bases, with 8 bases left between them. The V gene's germline CDR1 is SGHVS and CDR2 FQNEAQ. The CDR3 nucleotides are TGTGCCCCCAGGGCTACGCAGTATTTT. It encodes CAPRATQYF.

This clonotype appeared a few times. This sequence joins TRBV7-6 and TRBJ2-3; D might be TRBD1 (5 bases). The length of the CDR3 is 13 residues. V was trimmed by 4 bases and J by 7 bases, leaving 12 bases between them. Germline V gene sequence: CDR1 SGHVS, CDR2 FNYEAQ. The CDR3 sequence is CASSSRTLNTQYF. The CDR3 DNA is TGTGCCAGCAGCTCGAGGACACTAAATACGCAGTATTTT.